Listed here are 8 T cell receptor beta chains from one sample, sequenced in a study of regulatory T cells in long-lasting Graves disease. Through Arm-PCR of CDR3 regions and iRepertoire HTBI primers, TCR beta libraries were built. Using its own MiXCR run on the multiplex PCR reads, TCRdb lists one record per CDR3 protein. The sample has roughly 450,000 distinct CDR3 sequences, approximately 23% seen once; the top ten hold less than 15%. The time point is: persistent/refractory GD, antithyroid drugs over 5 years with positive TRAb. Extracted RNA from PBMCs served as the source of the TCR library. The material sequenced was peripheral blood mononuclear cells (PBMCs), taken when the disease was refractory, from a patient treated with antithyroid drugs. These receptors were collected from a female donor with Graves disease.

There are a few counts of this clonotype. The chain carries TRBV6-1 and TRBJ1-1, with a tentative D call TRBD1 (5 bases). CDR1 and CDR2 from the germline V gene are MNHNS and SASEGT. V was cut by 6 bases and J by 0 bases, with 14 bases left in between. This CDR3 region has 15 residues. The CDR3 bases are TGTGCCAGCAGCCCTGCGGGGGGAATGAACACTGAAGCTTTCTTT. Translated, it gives CASSPAGGMNTEAFF.

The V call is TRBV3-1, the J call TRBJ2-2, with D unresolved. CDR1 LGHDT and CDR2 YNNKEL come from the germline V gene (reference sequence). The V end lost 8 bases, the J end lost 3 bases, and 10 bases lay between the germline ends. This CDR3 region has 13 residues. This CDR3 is CASGGWHTGELFF. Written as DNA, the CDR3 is TGTGCCAGCGGTGGCTGGCACACCGGGGAGCTGTTTTTT.

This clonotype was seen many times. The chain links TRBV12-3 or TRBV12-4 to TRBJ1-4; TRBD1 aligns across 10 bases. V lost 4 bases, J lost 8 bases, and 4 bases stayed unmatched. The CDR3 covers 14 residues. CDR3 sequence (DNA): TGTGCCAGCAGTTGGACAGGGGGTACGGAAAAACTGTTTTTT. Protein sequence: CASSWTGGTEKLFF.

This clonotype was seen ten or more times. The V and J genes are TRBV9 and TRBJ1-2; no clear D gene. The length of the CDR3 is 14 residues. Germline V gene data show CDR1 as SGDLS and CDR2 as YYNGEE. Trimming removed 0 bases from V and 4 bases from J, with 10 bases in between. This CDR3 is CASSVGSQTYGYTF. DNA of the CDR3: TGTGCCAGCAGCGTAGGATCCCAGACCTATGGCTACACCTTC. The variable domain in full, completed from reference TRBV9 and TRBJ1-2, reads DSGVTQTPKHLITATGQRVTLRCSPRSGDLSVYWYQQSLDQGLQFLIQYYNGEERAKGNILERFSAQQFPDLHSELNLSSLELGDSALYFCASSVGSQTYGYTFGSGTRLTVV.

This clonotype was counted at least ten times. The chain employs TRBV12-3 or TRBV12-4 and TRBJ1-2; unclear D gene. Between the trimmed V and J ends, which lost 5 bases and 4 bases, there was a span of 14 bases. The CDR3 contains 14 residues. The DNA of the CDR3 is TGTGCCAGCAGTCTCAACCAGGCGCGCTATGGCTACACCTTC. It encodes CASSLNQARYGYTF.

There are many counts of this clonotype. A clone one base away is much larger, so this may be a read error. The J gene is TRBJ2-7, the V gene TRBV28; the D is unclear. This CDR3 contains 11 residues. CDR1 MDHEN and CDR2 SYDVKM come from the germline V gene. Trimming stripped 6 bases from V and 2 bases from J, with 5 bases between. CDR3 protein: CASRLAYEQYF. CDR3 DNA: TGTGCCAGCAGATTAGCCTACGAGCAGTACTTC.

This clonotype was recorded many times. The DNA of the CDR3 is TGTGCCAGCAGCTGGAGAGGGACCCAGTACTTC. Encoded protein: CASSWRGTQYF. The gene calls are TRBV28 and TRBJ2-5; D is unclear. The CDR3 spans 11 residues. Germline lookup yields CDR1 MDHEN and CDR2 SYDVKM. Deletions cut 6 bases from V and 7 bases from J, with 9 bases between. The full variable domain, in which reference TRBV28 and TRBJ2-5 provide the parts outside the CDR3, is DVKVTQSSRYLVKRTGEKVFLECVQDMDHENMFWYRQDPGLGLRLIYFSYDVKMKEKGDIPEGYSVSREKKERFSLILESASTNQTSMYLCASSWRGTQYFGPGTRLLVL.

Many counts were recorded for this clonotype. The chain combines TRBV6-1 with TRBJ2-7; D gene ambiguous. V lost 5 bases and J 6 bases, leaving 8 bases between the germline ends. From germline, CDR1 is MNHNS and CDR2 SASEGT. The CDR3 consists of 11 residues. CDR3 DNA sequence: TGTGCCAGCAGTCACGGGTTCGAGCAGTACTTC. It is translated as CASSHGFEQYF.